The present entry profiles one T cell receptor beta chain with its context. Followed longitudinally, the Seattle patients had been enrolled during active infection. TCRdb's table, derived via immunoSEQ multiplex PCR, lists solely in-frame clones and lacks some. The top ten hold under 3% of the sample, which has 300,000 to 400,000 clones, roughly 86% seen once. The source of the sample is a study of blood T cell repertoires in COVID-19. Study-level background: The United States, Italy and Spain provided the acute and convalescent COVID-19 samples. T cells, B-cell-depleted T cells, or PBMCs provided the cDNA or gDNA that served as material.

Sequencing was done on a sample of peripheral blood. This clonotype originated in a woman aged 55 to 70 with COVID-19, enrolled during active disease.

The CDR3 sequence: CSVIQGRGANVLTF. DNA for the CDR3: TGCAGCGTTATACAGGGGAGAGGGGCCAACGTCCTGACTTTC. This rearrangement joins TRBV29-1 to TRBJ2-6, with TRBD1 identical over 7 bases. Germline CDR1 is SQVTM and CDR2 is ANQGSEA. This CDR3 has 14 residues. Unmatched junction bases numbered 5, after V lost 5 bases and J lost 4 bases.